What follows is one TCR beta chain and its context. Its antigen remains unknown. This sample is drawn from a study of OX40 agonist ivuxolimab in advanced cancers. With autoimmune disease history or systemic immunosuppression, patients were excluded. V was shortened by 5 bases and J by 4 bases, with 10 bases between the two germline ends. The CDR3 has 13 residues. Germline assignment: CDR1 MDHEN and CDR2 SYDVKM. Assay: immunoSEQ multiplex PCR; the TCRdb copy retains only in-frame clones and omits some. The sample consists of tens of thousands of clones, around 93% of them appearing once. Whole-study results and caveats: CD4+ T cells averaged fewer expanded clones than CD8+ T cells.

The chain uses TRBV28 and TRBJ2-3, with D unclear. The clonotype comes from an adult with an advanced solid tumor such as melanoma, head and neck, liver or kidney cancer. The sequencing used CD4+ or CD8+ T cells sorted from blood, collected in a trial of the OX40 agonist ivuxolimab. The CDR3 nucleotides are TGTGCCAGCAGTCCCGGGTTGGCAGATACGCAGTATTTT. It yields the protein CASSPGLADTQYF.